A selection of T cell receptor beta chains follows, all from one sample in a study of PD-1 blockade in classical Hodgkin lymphoma. TCRdb's copy holds only in-frame clones and misses some; the assay was immunoSEQ multiplex PCR. Of 20,000 to 25,000 clones listed, approximately 90% are singletons. Source material: CD4+ T cells from blood. The receptors originated from a human donor with classical Hodgkin lymphoma. Both conserved end residues are part of each CDR3. A D gene is named only where the DNA matches it firmly. Rows may omit the clone size; those that give it use once, few, many or a size class.

j_gene	abundance	d_gene	v_gene	CDR3nt	CDR3aa
TRBJ2-1	-	TRBD2	TRBV5-1	TGCGCCAGCAGCCCCGAACGGGGCGGGAGGGTAAGTGAGCAGTTCTTC	CASSPERGGRVSEQFF
TRBJ1-1	-	-	TRBV29-1	TGCAGCGTTCCGGCGGTGAACACTGAAGCTTTCTTT	CSVPAVNTEAFF
TRBJ1-1	-	-	TRBV6-6	TGTGCCAGCAGTATTAACAGGGTCACTGAAGCTTTCTTT	CASSINRVTEAFF
TRBJ2-7	once	TRBD1	TRBV6-1	TGTGCCAGCACCCCCCACGGGACAGACGGGAACGAGCAGTACTTC	CASTPHGTDGNEQYF
TRBJ1-1	-	-	TRBV4-1	TGCGCCAGCAGCCAAGATACAGAGTACACTGAAGCTTTCTTT	CASSQDTEYTEAFF
TRBJ2-2	-	-	TRBV7-9	TGTGCCAGCAGCCGAGGAGACACCGGGGAGCTGTTTTTT	CASSRGDTGELFF
TRBJ2-6	-	-	TRBV14	TGTGCCAGCAGCCAGTTCCGGGACACCTTTCGCTCTGGGGCCAACGTCCTGACTTTC	CASSQFRDTFRSGANVLTF
TRBJ1-5	-	-	TRBV4-1	TGCGCCAGCAGCCAACCGGGACGGCGGGGCAATCAGCCCCAGCATTTT	CASSQPGRRGNQPQHF
TRBJ1-1	-	-	TRBV29-1	TGCAGCGTTGGCAGGCACACTGAAGCTTTCTTT	CSVGRHTEAFF
TRBJ2-7	-	-	TRBV28	TGTGCCAGCAGTTTAGGGGGGCGCAACTACGAGCAGTACTTC	CASSLGGRNYEQYF
TRBJ2-7	-	-	TRBV7-3	TGTGCCAGCAGCTTAAATGCCCAGTCCTACGAGCAGTACTTC	CASSLNAQSYEQYF
TRBJ2-7	-	-	TRBV7-8	TGTGCCAGCAGCTTACGGTCCAACGAGCAGTACTTC	CASSLRSNEQYF
TRBJ2-1	-	-	TRBV2	TGTGCCAGCACTCCGCATTTTAAAAATGAGCAGTTCTTC	CASTPHFKNEQFF
TRBJ2-6	once	TRBD1	TRBV7-9	TGTGCCAGCAGCCGGACAGGGAATGGGGCCAACGTCCTGACTTTC	CASSRTGNGANVLTF
TRBJ2-1	-	TRBD2	TRBV27	TGTGCCAGCAGTTCTAGCGGGACGAGACCCTACTACAATGAGCAGTTCTTC	CASSSSGTRPYYNEQFF
TRBJ1-1	-	-	TRBV5-6	TGTGCCAGCAGCCTGGTCAATCTGAGGTACACTGAAGCTTTCTTT	CASSLVNLRYTEAFF
TRBJ2-3	-	-	TRBV7-6	TGTGCCAGCAGCCCTTCGTGGACGGATACGCAGTATTTT	CASSPSWTDTQYF
TRBJ2-3	once	TRBD2	TRBV5-1	TGCGCCAGCAGCTTGGAGCGGGAGCTCACAGATACGCAGTATTTT	CASSLERELTDTQYF
TRBJ2-2	-	-	TRBV6-4	TGTGCCAGCAGTGACTCATATAACGCCGGGGAGCTGTTTTTT	CASSDSYNAGELFF
TRBJ1-1	-	-	TRBV6-1	TGTGCCAGCAGTGACCGCGCAGGGATAGGCACTGAAGCTTTCTTT	CASSDRAGIGTEAFF
TRBJ1-2	-	TRBD1	TRBV7-2	TGTGCCAGCAGCTCGTCCGGGACAGCCTTCAACTATGGCTACACCTTC	CASSSSGTAFNYGYTF
TRBJ1-1	-	TRBD1	TRBV7-2	TGTGCCAGCAGCCGTAGACAGGGAGATGCAAACACTGAAGCTTTCTTT	CASSRRQGDANTEAFF